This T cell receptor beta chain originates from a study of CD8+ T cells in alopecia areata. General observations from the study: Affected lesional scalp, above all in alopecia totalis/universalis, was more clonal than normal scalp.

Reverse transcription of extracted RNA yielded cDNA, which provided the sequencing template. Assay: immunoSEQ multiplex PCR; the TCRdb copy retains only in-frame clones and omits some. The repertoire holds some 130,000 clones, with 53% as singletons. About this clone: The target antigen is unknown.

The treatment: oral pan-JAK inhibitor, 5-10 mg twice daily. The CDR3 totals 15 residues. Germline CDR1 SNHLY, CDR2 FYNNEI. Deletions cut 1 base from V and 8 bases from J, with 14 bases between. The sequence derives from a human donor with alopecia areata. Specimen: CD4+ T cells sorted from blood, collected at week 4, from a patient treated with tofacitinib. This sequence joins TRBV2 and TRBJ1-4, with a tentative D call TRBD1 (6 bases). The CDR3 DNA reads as TGTGCCAGCAGTGAAGGACAGGCCTACGGAGAAAAACTGTTTTTT. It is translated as CASSEGQAYGEKLFF.